This T cell receptor (beta chain) was captured by sequencing in a study of metastatic and nonmetastatic thyroid tumors. For the study at large: Repertoires from blood and tumor or nodule tissue of malignant and benign thyroid patients were compared.

Study-level points and caveats: Malignant tumors reportedly showed significantly higher TCR beta diversity than benign nodules in both blood and tumor.

On this clone itself: Its antigen is not known.

Original handling: Variation in CDR3 across clinicopathological groups served as the basis for constructing a distant-metastasis classifier in papillary thyroid cancer. With MiXCR, TCRdb reprocessed the PCR reads. It is TCRdb's table, rather than the study itself, that gives the V and J calls and clone size. The repertoire holds fewer than 25,000 clones, with roughly 27% as singletons. Ahead of thyroid surgery, no patient had received treatment of any kind. Germline-derived CDR1 and CDR2 are MNHNS and SASEGT. The CDR3 spans 17 residues. V dropped 4 bases and J dropped 6 bases, with 22 bases sitting between them.

The chain links TRBV6-1 to TRBJ2-1; no firm D call. This clonotype was obtained from a male donor with papillary thyroid cancer or a benign thyroid nodule (not recorded which). Some clones in this sample may be carry-over from other donors' samples. Specimen: blood. In nucleotides, the CDR3 is TGTGCCAGCAGTGCCTCATCTCTTTTACCGGCCTTCAATGAGCAGTTCTTC. Its protein product is CASSASSLLPAFNEQFF.